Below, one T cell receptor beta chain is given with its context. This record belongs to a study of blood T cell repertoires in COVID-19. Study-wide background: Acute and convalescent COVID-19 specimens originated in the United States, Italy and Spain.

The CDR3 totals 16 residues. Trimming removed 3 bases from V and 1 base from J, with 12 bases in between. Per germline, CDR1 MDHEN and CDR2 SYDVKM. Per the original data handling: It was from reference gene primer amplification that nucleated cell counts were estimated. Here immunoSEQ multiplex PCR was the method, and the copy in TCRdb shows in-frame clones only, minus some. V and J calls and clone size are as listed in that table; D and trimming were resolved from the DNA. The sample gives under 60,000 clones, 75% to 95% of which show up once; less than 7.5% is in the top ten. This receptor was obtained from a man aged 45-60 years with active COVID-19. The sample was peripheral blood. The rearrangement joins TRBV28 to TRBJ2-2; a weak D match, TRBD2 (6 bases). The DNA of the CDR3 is TGTGCCAGCAGTTTTGGCTGGGGGGTGAACACCGGGGAGCTGTTTTTT. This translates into CASSFGWGVNTGELFF.